This record covers a single T cell receptor beta chain. What it binds is unknown. Assay used: immunoSEQ multiplex PCR; TCRdb lists only in-frame clones, some missing. The data contain some 66,000 clones, over 75% of them singletons. These data are taken from a study of radiotherapy plus CTLA-4 blockade in lung cancer. Study-wide findings and caveats: Following radiotherapy plus ipilimumab, tumor-derived TCR clones expanded in the blood. Early shifts in blood T cell clones, with interferon-beta, reportedly predicted response best.

The germline gives CDR1 MNHEY, CDR2 SMNVEV (reference sequence). V was pared by 3 bases and J by 2 bases, with 4 bases of the junction left unmatched. The CDR3 loop spans 18 amino acids. Treatment of patients with chemo-refractory metastatic non-small-cell lung cancer consisted of focal radiation plus CTLA-4 blockade with ipilimumab. The clonotype was recovered from a human donor with non-small cell lung cancer who had a partial response to radiotherapy plus ipilimumab. The source material was peripheral blood, sampled from a patient treated with radiotherapy plus ipilimumab. The rearrangement joins TRBV27 to TRBJ2-2, with 15 bases that match TRBD2. In nucleotides, the CDR3 is TGTGCCAGCAGTTTGGGACTAGCGGGAGGCCGTAACACCGGGGAGCTGTTTTTT. The encoded protein is CASSLGLAGGRNTGELFF.